The subject of this entry is one T cell receptor (beta chain). Its antigen is not known. Germline CDR1 reads MGHRA; CDR2 reads YSYEKL. V trimming: 4 bases; J trimming: 6 bases; junction bases outside the gene matches: 7. This CDR3 is built from 15 residues. This record comes from a study of cytomegalovirus exposure and HLA in healthy donors. With 60 Vbeta and 13 Jbeta primers, the PCR was carried out. The repertoire was sequenced with immunoSEQ multiplex PCR; TCRdb's copy has only in-frame clones and lacks some. The sample consists of over 150,000 clones, approximately 80% of them appearing once. Study-level findings and limits: TCR beta chains numbering more than 150 were designated cytomegalovirus-associated. Analysis performed later found more than 15,000 TCR beta sequences associated with HLA alleles at 0.05 false discovery rate.

This TCR came from a woman aged 40 to 55 in good health and CMV-seronegative. J is TRBJ1-5 and V is TRBV4-1, with TRBD1 identical over 9 bases. Sequencing input: PBMCs. The CDR3: CASSLQGATGQPQHF. CDR3 nucleotides: TGCGCCAGCAGCCTACAGGGGGCGACGGGTCAGCCCCAGCATTTT.